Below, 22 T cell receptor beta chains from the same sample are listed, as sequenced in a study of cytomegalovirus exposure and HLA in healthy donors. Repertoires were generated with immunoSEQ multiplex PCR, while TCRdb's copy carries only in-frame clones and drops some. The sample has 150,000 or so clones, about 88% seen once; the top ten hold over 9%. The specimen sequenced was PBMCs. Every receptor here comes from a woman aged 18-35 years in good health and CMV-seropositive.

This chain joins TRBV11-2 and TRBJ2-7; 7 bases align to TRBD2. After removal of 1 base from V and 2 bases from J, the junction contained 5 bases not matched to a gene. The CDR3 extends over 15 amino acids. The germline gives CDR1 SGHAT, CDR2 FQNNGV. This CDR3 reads CASSLGEGVPYEQYF. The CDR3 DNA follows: TGTGCCAGCAGCTTAGGGGAGGGCGTCCCCTACGAGCAGTACTTC. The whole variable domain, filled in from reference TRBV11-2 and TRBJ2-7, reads EAGVAQSPRYKIIEKRQSVAFWCNPISGHATLYWYQQILGQGPKLLIQFQNNGVVDDSQLPKDRFSAERLKGVDSTLKIQPAKLEDSAVYLCASSLGEGVPYEQYFGPGTRLTVT.

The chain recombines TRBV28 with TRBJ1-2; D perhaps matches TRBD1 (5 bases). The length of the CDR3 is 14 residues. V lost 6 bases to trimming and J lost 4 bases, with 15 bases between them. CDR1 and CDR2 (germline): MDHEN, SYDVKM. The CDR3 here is CASSLVKQVYGYTF. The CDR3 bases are TGTGCCAGCAGCTTGGTGAAACAGGTCTATGGCTACACCTTC.

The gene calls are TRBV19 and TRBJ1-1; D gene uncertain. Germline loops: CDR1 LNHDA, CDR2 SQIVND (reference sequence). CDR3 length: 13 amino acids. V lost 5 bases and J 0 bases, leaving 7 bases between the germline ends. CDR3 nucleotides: TGTGCCAGTAGTCCGGTTATGAACACTGAAGCTTTCTTT. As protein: CASSPVMNTEAFF.

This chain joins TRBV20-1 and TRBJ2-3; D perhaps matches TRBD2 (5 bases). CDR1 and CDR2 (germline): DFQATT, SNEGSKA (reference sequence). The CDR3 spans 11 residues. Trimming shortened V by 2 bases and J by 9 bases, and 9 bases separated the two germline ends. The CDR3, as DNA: TGCAGTGCTAGAAAGTCGGGAACGCAGTATTTT. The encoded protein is CSARKSGTQYF.

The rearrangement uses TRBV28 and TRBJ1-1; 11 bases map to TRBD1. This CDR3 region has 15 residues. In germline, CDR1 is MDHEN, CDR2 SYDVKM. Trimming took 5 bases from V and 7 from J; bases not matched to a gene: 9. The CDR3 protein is CASSAIGQGAFEAFF. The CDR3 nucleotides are TGTGCCAGCAGTGCGATAGGACAGGGGGCGTTTGAAGCTTTCTTT.

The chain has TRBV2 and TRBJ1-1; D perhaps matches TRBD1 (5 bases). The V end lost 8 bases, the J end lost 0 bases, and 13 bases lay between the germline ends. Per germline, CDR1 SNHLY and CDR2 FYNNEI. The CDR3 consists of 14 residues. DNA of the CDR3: TGTGCCAGCGACAGCTTCCCCATGAACACTGAAGCTTTCTTT. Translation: CASDSFPMNTEAFF.

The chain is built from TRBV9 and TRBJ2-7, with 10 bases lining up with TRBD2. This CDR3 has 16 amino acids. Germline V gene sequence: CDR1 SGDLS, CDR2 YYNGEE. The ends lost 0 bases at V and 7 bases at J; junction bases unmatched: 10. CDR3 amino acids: CASSVEDSGGAWEQYF. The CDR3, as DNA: TGTGCCAGCAGCGTAGAGGACAGCGGGGGGGCCTGGGAGCAGTACTTC. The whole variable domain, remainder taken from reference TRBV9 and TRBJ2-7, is DSGVTQTPKHLITATGQRVTLRCSPRSGDLSVYWYQQSLDQGLQFLIQYYNGEERAKGNILERFSAQQFPDLHSELNLSSLELGDSALYFCASSVEDSGGAWEQYFGPGTRLTVT.

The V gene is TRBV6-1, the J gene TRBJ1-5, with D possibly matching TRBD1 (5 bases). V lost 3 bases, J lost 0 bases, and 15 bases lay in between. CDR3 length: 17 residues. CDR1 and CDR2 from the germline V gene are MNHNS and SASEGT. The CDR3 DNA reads TGTGCCAGCAGTGACCCCGGGCGGGGCTTTAGCAATCAGCCCCAGCATTTT. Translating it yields CASSDPGRGFSNQPQHF.

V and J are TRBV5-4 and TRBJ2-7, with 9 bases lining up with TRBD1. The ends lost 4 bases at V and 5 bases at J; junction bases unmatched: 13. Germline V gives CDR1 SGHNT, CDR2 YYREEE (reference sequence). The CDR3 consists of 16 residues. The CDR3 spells CASSQFSGQGTDEQYF. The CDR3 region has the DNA TGTGCCAGCAGCCAATTTTCGGGACAGGGCACGGACGAGCAGTACTTC. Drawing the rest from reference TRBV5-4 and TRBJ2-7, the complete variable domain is ETGVTQSPTHLIKTRGQQVTLRCSSQSGHNTVSWYQQALGQGPQFIFQYYREEENGRGNFPPRFSGLQFPNYSSELNVNALELDDSALYLCASSQFSGQGTDEQYFGPGTRLTVT.

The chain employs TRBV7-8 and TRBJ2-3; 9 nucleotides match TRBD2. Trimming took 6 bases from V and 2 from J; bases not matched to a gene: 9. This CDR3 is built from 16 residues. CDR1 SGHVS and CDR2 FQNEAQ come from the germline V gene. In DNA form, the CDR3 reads TGTGCCAGCAGAAGCCCAGCGGGGGGACTCACAGATACGCAGTATTTT. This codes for CASRSPAGGLTDTQYF.

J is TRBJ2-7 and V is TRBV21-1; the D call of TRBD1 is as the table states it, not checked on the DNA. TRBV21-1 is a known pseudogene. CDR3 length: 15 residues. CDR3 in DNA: TGTGCCAGCAGCAAAGGAGCCGGGACAAAGTACGAGCAGTACTTC. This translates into CASSKGAGTKYEQYF.

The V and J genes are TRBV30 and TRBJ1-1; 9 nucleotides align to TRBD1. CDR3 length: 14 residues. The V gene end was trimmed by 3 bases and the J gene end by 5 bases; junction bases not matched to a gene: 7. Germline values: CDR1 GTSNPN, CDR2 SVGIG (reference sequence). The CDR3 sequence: CAWSAGQGMTEAFF. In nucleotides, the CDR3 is TGTGCCTGGAGCGCGGGACAGGGAATGACTGAAGCTTTCTTT.

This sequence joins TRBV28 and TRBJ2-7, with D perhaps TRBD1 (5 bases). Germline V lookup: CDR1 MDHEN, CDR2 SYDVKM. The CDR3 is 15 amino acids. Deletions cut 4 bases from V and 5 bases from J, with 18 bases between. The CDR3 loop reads CASSSPAGKIDEQYF. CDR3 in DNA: TGTGCCAGCAGTTCCCCGGCAGGGAAGATCGACGAGCAGTACTTC.

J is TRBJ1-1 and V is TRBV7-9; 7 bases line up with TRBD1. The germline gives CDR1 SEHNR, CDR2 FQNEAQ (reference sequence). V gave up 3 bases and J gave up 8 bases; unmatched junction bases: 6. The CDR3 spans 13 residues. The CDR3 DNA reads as TGTGCCAGCAGCTTGAGGGACAGCCCCGAAGCTTTCTTT. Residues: CASSLRDSPEAFF. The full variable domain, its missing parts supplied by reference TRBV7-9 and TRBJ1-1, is DTGVSQNPRHKITKRGQNVTFRCDPISEHNRLYWYRQTLGQGPEFLTYFQNEAQLEKSRLLSDRFSAERPKGSFSTLEIQRTEQGDSAMYLCASSLRDSPEAFFGQGTRLTVV.

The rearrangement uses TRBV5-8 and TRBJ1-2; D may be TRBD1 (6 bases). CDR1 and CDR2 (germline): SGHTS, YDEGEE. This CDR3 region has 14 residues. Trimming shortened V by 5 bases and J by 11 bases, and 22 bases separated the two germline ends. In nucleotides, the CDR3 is TGTGCCAGCAGATCCGACAGGCGCCCCTGGGGGTACACCTTC. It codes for CASRSDRRPWGYTF.

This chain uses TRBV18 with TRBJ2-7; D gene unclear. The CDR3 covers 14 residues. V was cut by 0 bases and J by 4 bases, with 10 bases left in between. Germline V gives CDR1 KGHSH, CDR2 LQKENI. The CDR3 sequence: CASSPPSPSYEQYF. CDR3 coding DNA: TGTGCCAGCTCACCACCGAGTCCGAGTTACGAGCAGTACTTC.

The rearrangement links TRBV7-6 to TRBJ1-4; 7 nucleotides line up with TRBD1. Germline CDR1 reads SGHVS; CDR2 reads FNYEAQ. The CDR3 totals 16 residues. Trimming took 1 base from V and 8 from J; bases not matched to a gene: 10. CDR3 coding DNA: TGTGCCAGCAGCTTAGATCGGCAGGGGGATCAGGAAAAACTGTTTTTT. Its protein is CASSLDRQGDQEKLFF.

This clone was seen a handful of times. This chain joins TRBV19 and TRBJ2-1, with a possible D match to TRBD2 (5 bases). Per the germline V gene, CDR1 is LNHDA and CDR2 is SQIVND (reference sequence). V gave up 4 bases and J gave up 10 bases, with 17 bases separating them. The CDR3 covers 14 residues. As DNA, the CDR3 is TGTGCCAGTAGTAGGGGTGAGGGATTGGGGGAGCAGTTCTTC. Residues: CASSRGEGLGEQFF.

As DNA, the CDR3 is TGTGCCACCAGCATTTCCGGGACAATCACAGATACGCAGTATTTT. This gives the protein CATSISGTITDTQYF. V usage is TRBV15 and J usage is TRBJ2-3, with D perhaps matching TRBD1 (6 bases). V lost 4 bases, J lost 2 bases, and 13 bases lay in between. Germline V gene lookup returns CDR1 LNHNV and CDR2 YYDKDF (reference sequence). The CDR3 is made up of 15 amino acids. Full variable domain (outside the CDR3, taken from reference TRBV15 and TRBJ2-3): DAMVIQNPRYQVTQFGKPVTLSCSQTLNHNVMYWYQQKSSQAPKLLFHYYDKDFNNEADTPDNFQSRRPNTSFCFLDIRSPGLGDTAMYLCATSISGTITDTQYFGPGTRLTVL.

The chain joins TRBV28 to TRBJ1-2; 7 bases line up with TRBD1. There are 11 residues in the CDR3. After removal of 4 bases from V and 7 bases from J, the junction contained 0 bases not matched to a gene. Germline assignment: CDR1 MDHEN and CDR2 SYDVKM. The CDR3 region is CASSSGGGYTF. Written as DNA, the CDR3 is TGTGCCAGCAGTTCAGGGGGTGGCTACACCTTC.

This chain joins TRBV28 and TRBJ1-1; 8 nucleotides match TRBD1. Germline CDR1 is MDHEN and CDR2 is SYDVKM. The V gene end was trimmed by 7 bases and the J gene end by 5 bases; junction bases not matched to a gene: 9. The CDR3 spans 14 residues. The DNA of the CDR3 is TGTGCCAGCACCCGGACAGGGACTTTTACTGAAGCTTTCTTT. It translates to CASTRTGTFTEAFF.

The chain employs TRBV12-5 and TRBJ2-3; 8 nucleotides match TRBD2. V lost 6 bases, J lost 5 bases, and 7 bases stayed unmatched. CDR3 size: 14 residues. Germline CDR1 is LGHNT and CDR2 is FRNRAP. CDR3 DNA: TGTGCTAGTGGAGCGGGGGAGAAGGGAGATACGCAGTATTTT. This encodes CASGAGEKGDTQYF.